This record covers a single T cell receptor (beta chain). The CDR3 loop spans 13 amino acids. CDR1 and CDR2 from the germline V gene are MNHEY and SMNVEV (reference sequence). Trimming left V 2 bases short and J 5 bases short, with 10 bases between. The sample originates from a study of blood T cell repertoires in COVID-19. Study information: The United States, Italy and Spain were the sources of the acute and convalescent COVID-19 samples. T cells, B-cell-depleted T cells, or PBMCs provided the cDNA or gDNA that served as material.

Some clones are missing from TCRdb's copy, which holds only in-frame ones; the method was immunoSEQ multiplex PCR. This table has some 56,000 clones, about 70% appearing once. The sample consisted of peripheral blood. The chain couples TRBV27 to TRBJ2-7; D remains unclear. The source is a woman aged 45-65 years with active or convalescent COVID-19. Here the CDR3 DNA reads TGTGCCAGCAGTTTAAGACGAGGCGACGAGCAGTACTTC. Residues: CASSLRRGDEQYF.